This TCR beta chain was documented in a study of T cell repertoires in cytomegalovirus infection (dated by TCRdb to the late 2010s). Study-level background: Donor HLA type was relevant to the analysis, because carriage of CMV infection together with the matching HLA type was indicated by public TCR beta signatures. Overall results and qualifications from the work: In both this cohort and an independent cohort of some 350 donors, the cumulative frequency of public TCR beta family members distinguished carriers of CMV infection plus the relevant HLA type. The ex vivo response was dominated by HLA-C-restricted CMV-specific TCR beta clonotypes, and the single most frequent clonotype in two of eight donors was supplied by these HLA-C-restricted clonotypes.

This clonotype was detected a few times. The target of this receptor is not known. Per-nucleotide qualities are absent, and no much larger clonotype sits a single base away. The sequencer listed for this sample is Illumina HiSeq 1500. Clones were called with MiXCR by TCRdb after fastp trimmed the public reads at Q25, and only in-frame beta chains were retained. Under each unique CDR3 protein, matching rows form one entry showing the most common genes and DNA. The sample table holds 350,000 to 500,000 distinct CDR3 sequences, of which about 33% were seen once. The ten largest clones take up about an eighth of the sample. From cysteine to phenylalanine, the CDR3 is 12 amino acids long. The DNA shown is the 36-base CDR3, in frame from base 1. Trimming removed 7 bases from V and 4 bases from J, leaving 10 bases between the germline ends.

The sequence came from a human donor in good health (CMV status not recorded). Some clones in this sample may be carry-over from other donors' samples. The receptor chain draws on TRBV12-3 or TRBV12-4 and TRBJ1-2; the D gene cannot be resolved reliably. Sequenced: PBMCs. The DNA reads TGTGCCAGCAATACTCCGGGCTATGGCTACACCTTC. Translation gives CASNTPGYGYTF.